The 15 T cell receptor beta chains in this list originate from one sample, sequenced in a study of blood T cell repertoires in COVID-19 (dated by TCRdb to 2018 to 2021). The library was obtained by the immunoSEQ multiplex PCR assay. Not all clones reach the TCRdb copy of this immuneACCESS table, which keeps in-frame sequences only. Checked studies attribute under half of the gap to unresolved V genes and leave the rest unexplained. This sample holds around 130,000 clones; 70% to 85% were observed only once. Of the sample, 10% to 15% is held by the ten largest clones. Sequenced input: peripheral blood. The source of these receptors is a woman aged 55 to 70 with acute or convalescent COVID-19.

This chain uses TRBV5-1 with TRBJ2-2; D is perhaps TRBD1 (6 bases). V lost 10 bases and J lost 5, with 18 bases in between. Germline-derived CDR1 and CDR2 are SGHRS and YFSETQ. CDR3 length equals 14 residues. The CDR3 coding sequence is TGCGCCGGGTCCCTAACAGGGAGTACCGGGGAGCTGTTTTTT. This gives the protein CAGSLTGSTGELFF.

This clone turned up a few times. CDR3 DNA sequence: TGTGCCTGGAGTGTACAGGGACGACCCGAGCAGTACTTC. Amino acids: CAWSVQGRPEQYF. The V and J genes are TRBV30 and TRBJ2-7; TRBD1 might be the D (6 bases). V lost 0 bases and J 6 bases, leaving 12 bases between the germline ends. Germline CDR1 is GTSNPN and CDR2 is SVGIG (reference sequence). The CDR3 is made up of 13 amino acids.

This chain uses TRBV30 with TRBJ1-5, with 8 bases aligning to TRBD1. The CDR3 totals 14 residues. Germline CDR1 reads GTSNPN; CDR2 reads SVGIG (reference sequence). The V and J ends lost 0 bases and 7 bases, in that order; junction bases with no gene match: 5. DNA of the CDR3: TGTGCCTGGAGTGTTTCAGGGGGCGCCCAGCCCCAGCATTTT. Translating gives CAWSVSGGAQPQHF. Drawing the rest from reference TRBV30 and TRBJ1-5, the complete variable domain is SQTIHQWPATLVQPVGSPLSLECTVEGTSNPNLYWYRQAAGRGLQLLFYSVGIGQISSEVPQNLSASRPQDRQFILSSKKLLLSDSGFYLCAWSVSGGAQPQHFGDGTRLSIL.

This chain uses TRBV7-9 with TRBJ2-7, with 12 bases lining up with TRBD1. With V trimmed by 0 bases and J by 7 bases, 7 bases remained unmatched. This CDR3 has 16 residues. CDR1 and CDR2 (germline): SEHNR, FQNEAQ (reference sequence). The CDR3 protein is CASSLAGQGASWEQYV. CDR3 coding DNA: TGTGCCAGCAGCTTAGCGGGACAGGGGGCATCTTGGGAGCAGTACGTC.

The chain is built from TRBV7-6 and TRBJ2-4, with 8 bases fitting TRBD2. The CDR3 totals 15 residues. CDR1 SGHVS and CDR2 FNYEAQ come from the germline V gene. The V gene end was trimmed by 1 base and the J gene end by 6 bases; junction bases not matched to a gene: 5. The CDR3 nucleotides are TGTGCCAGCAGCTTAGGGGCGGGGGGCCTAAACATTCAGTACTTC. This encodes CASSLGAGGLNIQYF.

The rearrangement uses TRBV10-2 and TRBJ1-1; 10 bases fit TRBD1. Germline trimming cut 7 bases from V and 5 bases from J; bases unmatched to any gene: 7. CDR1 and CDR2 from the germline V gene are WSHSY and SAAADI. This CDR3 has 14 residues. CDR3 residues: CASTEGQGRTEAFF. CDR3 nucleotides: TGCGCCAGCACGGAGGGACAGGGGAGGACTGAAGCTTTCTTT.

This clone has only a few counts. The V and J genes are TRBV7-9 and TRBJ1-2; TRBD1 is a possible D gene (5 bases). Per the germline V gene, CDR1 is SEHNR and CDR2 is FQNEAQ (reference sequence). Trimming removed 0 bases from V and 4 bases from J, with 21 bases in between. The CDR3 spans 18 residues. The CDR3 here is CASSLALAGFGHAYGYTF. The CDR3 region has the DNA TGTGCCAGCAGCTTAGCCCTGGCAGGATTTGGACATGCCTATGGCTACACCTTC. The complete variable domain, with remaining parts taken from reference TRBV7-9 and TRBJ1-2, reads DTGVSQNPRHKITKRGQNVTFRCDPISEHNRLYWYRQTLGQGPEFLTYFQNEAQLEKSRLLSDRFSAERPKGSFSTLEIQRTEQGDSAMYLCASSLALAGFGHAYGYTFGSGTRLTVV.

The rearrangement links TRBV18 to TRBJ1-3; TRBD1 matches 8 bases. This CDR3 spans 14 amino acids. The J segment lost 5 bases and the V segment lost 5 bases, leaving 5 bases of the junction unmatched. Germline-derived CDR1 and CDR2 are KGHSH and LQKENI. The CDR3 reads CASSSDRGRNTIYF. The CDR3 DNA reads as TGTGCCAGCTCATCTGACAGGGGCAGAAACACCATATATTTT.

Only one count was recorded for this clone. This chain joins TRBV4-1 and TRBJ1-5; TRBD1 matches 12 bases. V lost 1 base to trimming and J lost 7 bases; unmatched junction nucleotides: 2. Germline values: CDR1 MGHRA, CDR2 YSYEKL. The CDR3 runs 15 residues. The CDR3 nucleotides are TGCGCCAGCAGCCAAGTTGGGACAGGGGGCCAGCCCCAGCATTTT. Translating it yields CASSQVGTGGQPQHF.

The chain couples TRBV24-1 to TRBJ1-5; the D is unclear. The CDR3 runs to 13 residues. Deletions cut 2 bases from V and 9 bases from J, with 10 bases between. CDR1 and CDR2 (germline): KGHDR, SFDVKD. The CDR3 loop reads CATSDSPRAPQHF. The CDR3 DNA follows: TGTGCCACCAGTGATTCCCCGAGGGCGCCCCAGCATTTT.

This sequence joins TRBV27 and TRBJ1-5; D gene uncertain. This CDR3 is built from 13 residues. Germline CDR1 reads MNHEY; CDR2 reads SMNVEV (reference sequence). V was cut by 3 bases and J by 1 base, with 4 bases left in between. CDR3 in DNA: TGTGCCAGCAGTTTGTCGAGCAATCAGCCCCAGCATTTT. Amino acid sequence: CASSLSSNQPQHF.

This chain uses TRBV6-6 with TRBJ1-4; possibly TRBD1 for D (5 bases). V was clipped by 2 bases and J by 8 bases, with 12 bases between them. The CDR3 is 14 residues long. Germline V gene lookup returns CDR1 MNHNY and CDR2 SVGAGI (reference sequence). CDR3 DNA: TGTGCCAGCAGTTACGCGCGGGGGTGGGAAAAACTGTTTTTT. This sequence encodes CASSYARGWEKLFF.

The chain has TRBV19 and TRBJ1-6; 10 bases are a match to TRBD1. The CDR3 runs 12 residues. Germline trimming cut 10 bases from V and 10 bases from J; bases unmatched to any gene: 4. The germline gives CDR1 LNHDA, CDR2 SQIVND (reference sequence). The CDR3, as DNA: TGTGCCACCTCGACAGGGGGCTCACCCCTCCACTTT. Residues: CATSTGGSPLHF.

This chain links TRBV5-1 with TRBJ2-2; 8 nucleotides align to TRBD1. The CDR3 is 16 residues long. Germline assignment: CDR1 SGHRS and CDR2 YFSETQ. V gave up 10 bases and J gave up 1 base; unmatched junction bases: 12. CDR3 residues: CASSGTGRLNTGELFF. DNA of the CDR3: TGCGCCTCCTCCGGGACAGGACGCCTGAACACCGGGGAGCTGTTTTTT.

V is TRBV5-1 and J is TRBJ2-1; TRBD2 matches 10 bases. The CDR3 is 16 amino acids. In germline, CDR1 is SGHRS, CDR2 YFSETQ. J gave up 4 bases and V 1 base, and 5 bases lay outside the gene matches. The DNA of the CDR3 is TGCGCCAGCAGCTTGCAGGCTAGCGGGAGTTACAATGAGCAGTTCTTC. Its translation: CASSLQASGSYNEQFF.